The 11 T cell receptor beta chains reported below all come from one sample, sequenced in a study of blood T cell repertoires in COVID-19. Some clones are missing from TCRdb's copy, which holds only in-frame ones; the method was immunoSEQ multiplex PCR. This table has 250,000 to 400,000 clones, more than 70% appearing once. The material sequenced was peripheral blood. The receptors stem from a woman aged 25 to 45 with COVID-19, enrolled during active disease.

The J gene is TRBJ2-1, the V gene TRBV5-1; 13 nucleotides line up with TRBD2. This CDR3 contains 15 residues. Germline lookup yields CDR1 SGHRS and CDR2 YFSETQ. V trimming: 3 bases; J trimming: 7 bases; junction bases outside the gene matches: 4. For the CDR3, the DNA is TGCGCCAGCAGCTCAACTAGCGGGGGGGCTAATGAGCAGTTCTTC. Translated, it gives CASSSTSGGANEQFF.

V usage is TRBV9 and J usage is TRBJ1-1; D not certain. Deletions cut 3 bases from V and 5 bases from J, with 11 bases between. Germline values: CDR1 SGDLS, CDR2 YYNGEE. This CDR3 is built from 13 residues. CDR3 coding DNA: TGTGCCAGCAGCGGAGCGACGGGGACTGAAGCTTTCTTT. As protein: CASSGATGTEAFF.

This sequence joins TRBV28 and TRBJ1-6; D possibly corresponds to TRBD1 (6 bases). This CDR3 has 18 residues. V lost 7 bases and J lost 1, with 20 bases in between. CDR1 and CDR2 from the germline V gene are MDHEN and SYDVKM. CDR3 DNA sequence: TGTGCCAGCACTTCACTCCGACAGGCACCGTCCTATAATTCACCCCTCCACTTT. Its translation: CASTSLRQAPSYNSPLHF. The entire variable domain, with the rest obtained from reference TRBV28 and TRBJ1-6, is as follows: DVKVTQSSRYLVKRTGEKVFLECVQDMDHENMFWYRQDPGLGLRLIYFSYDVKMKEKGDIPEGYSVSREKKERFSLILESASTNQTSMYLCASTSLRQAPSYNSPLHFGNGTRLTVT.

The chain is built from TRBV30 and TRBJ2-3; possibly TRBD1 for D (5 bases). V dropped 5 bases and J dropped 4 bases, with 7 bases sitting between them. CDR1 and CDR2 from the germline V gene are GTSNPN and SVGIG (reference sequence). This CDR3 has 11 residues. The CDR3 loop reads CAWAGSDTQYF. The DNA for the CDR3 is TGTGCCTGGGCAGGGTCAGATACGCAGTATTTT.

V gene TRBV7-3 combines with J gene TRBJ2-7; 10 bases are a match to TRBD1. V was clipped by 5 bases and J by 2 bases; unmatched bases: 12. The CDR3 has 17 residues. CDR1 is SGHTA and CDR2 is FQGTGA in the germline V gene. CDR3 sequence: CASSPPQGQGIPYEQYF. The CDR3 DNA reads TGTGCCAGCAGCCCTCCCCAGGGACAGGGGATTCCCTACGAGCAGTACTTC.

The rearrangement uses TRBV18 and TRBJ1-1; D ambiguous. This CDR3 has 12 residues. CDR1 is KGHSH, CDR2 LQKENI, per germline. Between the trimmed V and J ends, which lost 0 bases and 3 bases, there was a span of 2 bases. Here the CDR3 DNA reads TGTGCCAGCTCACCACCCGACACTGAAGCTTTCTTT. This translates into CASSPPDTEAFF.

The chain carries TRBV13 and TRBJ1-1; the D is unclear. Trimming cost V 4 bases and J 5 bases, with 17 bases left between them. This CDR3 has 15 residues. CDR1 is PRHDT and CDR2 is FYEKMQ in the germline V gene (reference sequence). The CDR3 spells CASSSPKSQKTEAFF. DNA for the CDR3: TGTGCCAGCAGCTCGCCTAAGAGCCAAAAAACTGAAGCTTTCTTT.

The chain has TRBV2 and TRBJ2-1, with D uncertain. This CDR3 comprises 13 residues. Trimming stripped 1 base from V and 2 bases from J, with 3 bases between. Germline-derived CDR1 and CDR2 are SNHLY and FYNNEI. The CDR3 loop reads CASSEGPYNEQFF. CDR3 DNA: TGTGCCAGCAGTGAAGGGCCCTACAATGAGCAGTTCTTC.

The rearrangement uses TRBV2 and TRBJ1-1; D not resolved. The germline CDR1 and CDR2 sequences are SNHLY and FYNNEI. The CDR3 has 14 residues. V was shortened by 5 bases and J by 0 bases, with 10 bases between the two germline ends. This CDR3 is CASSRRQLNTEAFF. For the CDR3, the DNA is TGTGCCAGCAGTCGAAGACAATTGAACACTGAAGCTTTCTTT.

This clone was seen only a few times. This chain uses TRBV7-9 with TRBJ1-1; D gene ambiguous. Deletions cut 7 bases from V and 8 bases from J, with 14 bases between. Germline loops: CDR1 SEHNR, CDR2 FQNEAQ (reference sequence). The CDR3 contains 12 residues. The CDR3 DNA is TGTGCCAGCACAGCTGGTGCAGGAGAAGCTTTCTTT. Protein: CASTAGAGEAFF.

This chain connects TRBV2 to TRBJ2-7; tentative D call: TRBD2 (5 bases). Trimming took off 5 bases at V and 3 bases at J, with 11 bases between the two ends. The CDR3 covers 13 residues. The germline V gene encodes CDR1 SNHLY and CDR2 FYNNEI. The DNA for the CDR3 is TGTGCCAGCAGTACTAGAGCCGACTACGAGCAGTACGTC. This gives the protein CASSTRADYEQYV.